These 9 T cell receptor beta chains originate from one sample sequenced in a study of response to subunit inactivated influenza vaccine. Each CDR3 protein is one row after TCRdb ran MiXCR on the RT-PCR reads. In the table there are hundreds of thousands of distinct CDR3 sequences, about 14% of which are singletons. The source was PBMCs from blood, collected around 14 days before vaccination. The source is a man in his forties or fifties who received an inactivated influenza vaccine.

CDR3 loop: CASSQDHTSWGYGYTF. The CDR3 DNA sequence: TGTGCCAGCAGCCAAGATCATACGAGTTGGGGGTATGGCTACACCTTC. The rearrangement links TRBV3-1 to TRBJ1-2; possible D gene TRBD1, 5 bases. The CDR3 sequence is 16 residues long. CDR1 and CDR2 from the germline V gene are LGHDT and YNNKEL (reference sequence). Between the trimmed V and J ends, which lost 0 bases and 5 bases, there was a span of 16 bases.

The CDR3, as DNA: TGTGCCAGCAGCCAACCCCTAGCGGGGGGGCCCCCTGGGGAGCTGTTTTTT. Its translation is CASSQPLAGGPPGELFF. J is TRBJ2-2 and V is TRBV4-2; 12 positions match TRBD2. CDR3 size: 17 residues. The germline V gene has CDR1 LGHNA and CDR2 YNFKEQ. J was trimmed by 8 bases and V by 2 bases; bases with no gene match: 9.

The sample holds one count of this clonotype. The chain has TRBV28 and TRBJ2-7, with a possible D match to TRBD2 (5 bases). The V end lost 3 bases, the J end lost 5 bases, and 14 bases lay between the germline ends. The CDR3 is 14 residues long. From germline, CDR1 is MDHEN and CDR2 SYDVKM. CDR3: CASSLWRSQNEQYF. The CDR3 bases are TGTGCCAGCAGTTTGTGGAGGAGTCAAAACGAGCAGTACTTC.

This clonotype turned up a few times. This chain uses TRBV4-2 with TRBJ2-1; 11 bases align to TRBD2. V gave up 3 bases and J gave up 8 bases; unmatched junction bases: 6. Germline CDR1 and CDR2: LGHNA and YNFKEQ. This CDR3 comprises 15 residues. The CDR3 DNA sequence: TGTGCCAGCAGCCATACTAGCGGGAGTATTGATGAGCAGTTCTTC. Translating it yields CASSHTSGSIDEQFF.

This clonotype has ten or more counts. The chain joins TRBV6-5 to TRBJ2-2; D call uncertain. Germline-derived CDR1 and CDR2 are MNHEY and SVGAGI. The CDR3 runs to 14 residues. The V end lost 3 bases, the J end lost 4 bases, and 9 bases lay between the germline ends. This CDR3 is CASSYLRVTGELFF. CDR3 nucleotide sequence: TGTGCCAGCAGTTATTTAAGGGTCACCGGGGAGCTGTTTTTT.

The chain uses TRBV20-1 and TRBJ2-7, with TRBD2 matching over 11 bases. The germline gives CDR1 DFQATT, CDR2 SNEGSKA (reference sequence). The CDR3 runs 15 residues. J lost 5 bases, V lost 2 bases, and 8 bases had no gene match. In nucleotides, the CDR3 is TGCAGTGCTAGATGGCCTAGCGGGAGGACCGACGAGCAGTACTTC. Protein product: CSARWPSGRTDEQYF.

In this sample, this clonotype turned up a few times. The rearrangement joins TRBV29-1 to TRBJ2-1, with D uncertain. The CDR3 runs to 16 residues. Germline V gene lookup returns CDR1 SQVTM and CDR2 ANQGSEA. V was pared by 8 bases and J by 0 bases, with 20 bases between. CDR3 nucleotides: TGCAGCTCCTCCGGGCGGCAGCCCGGCTCCTACAATGAGCAGTTCTTC. Encoded protein: CSSSGRQPGSYNEQFF.

This clonotype was counted between two and nine times. V is TRBV6-1 and J is TRBJ2-1; 7 bases match TRBD1. Germline V gene data show CDR1 as MNHNS and CDR2 as SASEGT. V shed 6 bases, J shed 5 bases, and the junction held 7 bases outside the gene matches. The CDR3 has 14 amino acids. CDR3: CASSTGQRNNEQFF. The DNA for the CDR3 is TGTGCCAGCAGCACGGGACAGAGAAACAATGAGCAGTTCTTC.

The V and J genes are TRBV5-6 and TRBJ2-1, with TRBD2 matching over 10 bases. The V and J ends lost 5 bases and 8 bases, in that order; junction bases with no gene match: 10. There are 15 residues in the CDR3. Germline CDR1 is SGHDT and CDR2 is YYEEEE. In DNA form, the CDR3 reads TGTGCCAGCAGTTATTGGGAAGCGGGAGGGGATGAGCAGTTCTTC. Translated, it gives CASSYWEAGGDEQFF. The variable domain in full, completed from reference TRBV5-6 and TRBJ2-1, reads DAGVTQSPTHLIKTRGQQVTLRCSPKSGHDTVSWYQQALGQGPQFIFQYYEEEERQRGNFPDRFSGHQFPNYSSELNVNALLLGDSALYLCASSYWEAGGDEQFFGPGTRLTVL.